One and the same sample provided the 19 T cell receptor beta chains below, sequenced in a study of blood T cell repertoires in COVID-19. Sequenced by immunoSEQ multiplex PCR; TCRdb stores in-frame clones only, minus some. Of about 210,000 clones listed, 86% are singletons. The specimen was PBMCs or T cells enriched from blood (not recorded which). The receptors here all came from a man in his forties with acute COVID-19.

The chain couples TRBV5-4 to TRBJ1-6; tentative D call: TRBD1 (6 bases). The CDR3 is 15 residues long. Germline CDR1 SGHNT, CDR2 YYREEE (reference sequence). The ends were cut back, 4 bases at V and 10 bases at J, with 18 bases in the middle. This CDR3 is CASSLRTAIGSPLHF. Here the CDR3 DNA reads TGTGCCAGCAGCCTAAGGACAGCGATAGGATCACCCCTCCACTTT.

The chain employs TRBV7-3 and TRBJ2-2, with 8 bases lining up with TRBD1. Germline CDR1 and CDR2: SGHTA and FQGTGA. With V trimmed by 5 bases and J by 7 bases, 9 bases remained unmatched. The CDR3 sequence is 15 residues long. For the CDR3, the DNA is TGTGCCAGCAGCCCATCGGACAGGGTAAACGGGGAGCTGTTTTTT. It encodes CASSPSDRVNGELFF.

This chain uses TRBV7-8 with TRBJ2-7, with D possibly TRBD2 on 6 matching bases. The CDR3 consists of 15 residues. The V gene lost 5 bases and the J gene lost 3 bases, with 17 bases spanning the gap. Germline V gene lookup returns CDR1 SGHVS and CDR2 FQNEAQ. CDR3 in DNA: TGTGCCAGCAGCCGAAGCGGAGGGACTTACTACGAGCAGTACTTC. It encodes CASSRSGGTYYEQYF. The full variable domain, rest sourced from reference TRBV7-8 and TRBJ2-7, is GAGVSQSPRYKVAKRGQDVALRCDPISGHVSLFWYQQALGQGPEFLTYFQNEAQLDKSGLPSDRFFAERPEGSVSTLKIQRTQQEDSAVYLCASSRSGGTYYEQYFGPGTRLTVT.

V gene TRBV7-2 combines with J gene TRBJ1-1; D is perhaps TRBD1 (6 bases). The CDR3 contains 13 residues. V lost 5 bases to trimming and J lost 3 bases, with 10 bases between them. CDR1 is SGHTA, CDR2 FQGNSA, per germline. This chain's CDR3 is CASSQGPDTEAFF. The CDR3 nucleotides are TGTGCCAGCAGCCAGGGGCCCGACACTGAAGCTTTCTTT.

The CDR3 loop is CASSLAHRLAITDTQYF. The DNA of the CDR3 is TGTGCCAGCAGCTTAGCGCATCGACTAGCTATCACAGATACGCAGTATTTT. The gene calls are TRBV7-2 and TRBJ2-3; 7 nucleotides line up with TRBD2. This CDR3 contains 17 residues. CDR1 SGHTA and CDR2 FQGNSA come from the germline V gene. Trimming at V came to 0 bases and at J to 2 bases, leaving 8 bases not matched to a gene.

Remarks on this clone: The sample carries other DNA sequences with the same CDR3. V gene TRBV5-1 combines with J gene TRBJ1-5, with D unresolved. This CDR3 contains 14 residues. The V gene's germline CDR1 is SGHRS and CDR2 YFSETQ. The V gene lost 0 bases and the J gene lost 2 bases, with 6 bases spanning the gap. CDR3 sequence (DNA): TGCGCCAGCAGCTTGGACGGGGGCAATCAGCCCCAGCATTTT. It specifies CASSLDGGNQPQHF.

This clone was seen only a few times. This specimen includes other DNA sequences encoding the same CDR3. The chain joins TRBV28 to TRBJ1-6; tentative D call: TRBD1 (6 bases). The CDR3 contains 16 residues. V lost 5 bases to trimming and J lost 1 base, with 12 bases between them. Germline V lookup: CDR1 MDHEN, CDR2 SYDVKM. The CDR3 sequence: CASSGGRSSYNSPLHF. CDR3 nucleotides: TGTGCCAGCAGTGGGGGCCGGAGTTCCTATAATTCACCCCTCCACTTT.

V is TRBV6-5 and J is TRBJ1-2, with 7 bases lining up with TRBD1. Germline V CDR1 and CDR2: MNHEY, SVGAGI. J gave up 8 bases and V 6 bases, and 6 bases lay outside the gene matches. The CDR3 covers 12 residues. This CDR3 reads CASRRDSGGYTF. CDR3 DNA sequence: TGTGCCAGCAGAAGGGACAGCGGAGGCTACACCTTC.

The chain joins TRBV28 to TRBJ2-1, with 9 bases matching TRBD2. Looked up from germline, CDR1 is MDHEN and CDR2 is SYDVKM. The J segment lost 4 bases and the V segment lost 6 bases, leaving 7 bases of the junction unmatched. The CDR3 has 15 amino acids. The CDR3 bases are TGTGCCAGCAGGGATAGCGGGAGCACGTACAATGAGCAGTTCTTC. As protein: CASRDSGSTYNEQFF.

The rearrangement joins TRBV7-2 to TRBJ2-7; D is possibly TRBD2 (6 bases). V gave up 1 base and J gave up 7 bases, with 11 bases separating them. This CDR3 is 13 amino acids long. The V gene's germline CDR1 is SGHTA and CDR2 FQGNSA. The CDR3 DNA sequence: TGTGCCAGCAGCTTAGATCCGGGGGTGGAGCAGTACTTC. This sequence encodes CASSLDPGVEQYF.

This clone was counted a few times. V usage is TRBV25-1 and J usage is TRBJ1-3; no reliable D call. The CDR3 consists of 18 residues. The germline V gene has CDR1 MGHDK and CDR2 SYGVNS. V was pared by 1 base and J by 0 bases, with 16 bases between. Here the CDR3 reads CASSELGARPGSGNTIYF. For the CDR3, the DNA is TGTGCCAGCAGTGAATTGGGAGCCAGGCCCGGCTCTGGAAACACCATATATTTT.

V is TRBV25-1 and J is TRBJ1-5; TRBD1 aligns across 7 bases. Germline values: CDR1 MGHDK, CDR2 SYGVNS. With V trimmed by 2 bases and J by 2 bases, 3 bases remained unmatched. The CDR3 contains 15 residues. CDR3 loop: CASSEDRVGNQPQHF. In nucleotides, the CDR3 is TGTGCCAGCAGTGAAGACAGGGTCGGCAATCAGCCCCAGCATTTT. Using reference TRBV25-1 and TRBJ1-5 for the parts outside the CDR3, the full variable domain is EADIYQTPRYLVIGTGKKITLECSQTMGHDKMYWYQQDPGMELHLIHYSYGVNSTEKGDLSSESTVSRIRTEHFPLTLESARPSHTSQYLCASSEDRVGNQPQHFGDGTRLSIL.

About this clone: One end of the junction does not line up with germline, which may come from a read error. J is TRBJ2-7 and V is TRBV7-9; possible D gene TRBD1, 5 bases. The CDR3 consists of 12 residues. Per germline, CDR1 SEHNR and CDR2 FQNEAQ (reference sequence). In DNA form, the CDR3 reads TGTGCCAGCAGCTCCTGGAACAGGCCCCCGAACTTC. As protein: CASSSWNRPPNF.

The chain is built from TRBV24-1 and TRBJ2-3; no firm D call. The germline gives CDR1 KGHDR, CDR2 SFDVKD. This CDR3 has 13 amino acids. Trimming took off 3 bases at V and 5 bases at J, with 8 bases between the two ends. The CDR3 coding sequence is TGTGCCACCAGTGATATTCCGGGAGATACGCAGTATTTT. Amino acids: CATSDIPGDTQYF.

This chain links TRBV29-1 with TRBJ2-4; possibly TRBD2 for D (6 bases). Trimming removed 7 bases from V and 1 base from J, with 14 bases in between. Germline loops: CDR1 SQVTM, CDR2 ANQGSEA. The CDR3 runs to 14 residues. This CDR3 is CSGRDPEAKNIQYF. CDR3 bases: TGCAGCGGGAGGGACCCAGAGGCCAAAAACATTCAGTACTTC.

This clone was seen only a few times. The chain has TRBV30 and TRBJ2-1; D call uncertain. Germline V lookup: CDR1 GTSNPN, CDR2 SVGIG (reference sequence). Trimming stripped 0 bases from V and 8 bases from J, with 14 bases between. This CDR3 contains 14 residues. The CDR3 nucleotides are TGTGCCTGGAGTGTCTCTATCCGATTCTATGAGCAGTTCTTC. It encodes CAWSVSIRFYEQFF.

The chain recombines TRBV28 with TRBJ1-1; D gene uncertain. Deletions cut 3 bases from V and 1 base from J, with 21 bases between. The germline V gene has CDR1 MDHEN and CDR2 SYDVKM. The CDR3 is 18 amino acids. The CDR3 nucleotides are TGTGCCAGCAGTTTCCTGGTAGACATCCTTCTGGGGAACACTGAAGCTTTCTTT. It translates to CASSFLVDILLGNTEAFF.

The chain links TRBV30 to TRBJ1-2, with D unclear. Germline V lookup: CDR1 GTSNPN, CDR2 SVGIG (reference sequence). Trimming cost V 0 bases and J 5 bases, with 16 bases left between them. This CDR3 is built from 15 residues. DNA for the CDR3: TGTGCCTGGAGTGTACTCCGGGAGAAAGTATATGGCTACACCTTC. Protein product: CAWSVLREKVYGYTF.

This rearrangement joins TRBV18 to TRBJ1-2; D unresolved. V was pared by 2 bases and J by 1 base, with 14 bases between. In germline, CDR1 is KGHSH, CDR2 LQKENI. The CDR3 contains 16 residues. DNA for the CDR3: TGTGCCAGCTCACCAGATGGCAGTCCAGTTAACTATGGCTACACCTTC. Protein sequence: CASSPDGSPVNYGYTF.